Listed below are T cell receptor beta chains from one sample, sequenced in a study of blood T cells in healthy people across ages. From the 5' RACE reads, TCRdb called clonotypes with MiXCR, one entry per CDR3 protein. The top ten clones hold 10% to 12% of a sample with about 1.6 million distinct CDR3 sequences, approximately 32% of them seen once. Sequencing was done on a sample of blood. The origin of the receptors is a woman aged 30 to 39 in good health. The CDR3 runs from the conserved cysteine through the conserved F or W. The order of the fields is CDR3 protein, CDR3 DNA, D gene, J gene, clone size, V gene. A D gene is named only where the DNA matches it firmly. Where a row states a size, it is once, few, many or the class of an expanded clone; other rows omit it.

CASSYPAGVATTGDTQYF TGCGCCAGCAGCTACCCTGCAGGGGTAGCGACCACAGGGGATACGCAGTATTTT NA TRBJ2-3 few TRBV5-1
CASSLPAGVNNEQFF TGTGCCAGCAGCTTACCCGCGGGAGTCAACAATGAGCAGTTCTTC TRBD2 TRBJ2-1 NA TRBV7-2
CASSLGGSLVEQYF TGTGCCAGCAGTTTAGGCGGGAGTCTTGTCGAGCAGTACTTC TRBD2 TRBJ2-7 few TRBV12-3/TRBV12-4
CAISEGTGTWFF TGTGCCATCAGTGAAGGGACTGGGACATGGTTCTTC NA TRBJ2-1 few TRBV10-3
CASSPLRTMSRTEAFF TGTGCCAGCAGCCCACTAAGGACGATGTCGAGGACTGAAGCTTTCTTT NA TRBJ1-1 NA TRBV7-9
CASRPARASGIYEQYF TGTGCCAGCAGACCCGCCAGGGCTAGCGGGATCTACGAGCAGTACTTC TRBD2 TRBJ2-7 few TRBV6-1
CASSPRLRGAFTDTQYF TGTGCCAGCAGCCCCCGTCTCCGGGGGGCCTTCACAGATACGCAGTATTTT NA TRBJ2-3 few TRBV6-2/TRBV6-3
CASVTGTLTLYNEQFF TGTGCCAGCGTGACCGGGACTCTTACGTTATACAATGAGCAGTTCTTC NA TRBJ2-1 NA TRBV7-9
CASSQPGQGRGYTF TGCGCCAGCAGCCAGCCGGGACAGGGTCGTGGCTACACCTTC TRBD1 TRBJ1-2 NA TRBV4-1
CASSRALWRGTPYEQYF TGTGCCAGCAGCCGAGCTCTCTGGCGGGGGACCCCCTACGAGCAGTACTTC TRBD2 TRBJ2-7 NA TRBV3-1
CASSLSKRGLGYEQYF TGTGCCAGCAGTTTATCGAAAAGGGGGCTAGGGTACGAGCAGTACTTC TRBD1 TRBJ2-7 NA TRBV27
CASLGPGTQYF TGCGCCAGTCTCGGACCGGGGACCCAGTACTTC NA TRBJ2-5 few TRBV10-2
CASSLVGFSGGYEQYF TGTGCCAGCAGCTTAGTAGGGTTCTCCGGAGGGTACGAGCAGTACTTC NA TRBJ2-7 NA TRBV11-2
CASSYRGQGRYEQYF TGTGCCAGCAGTTACCGGGGACAGGGCCGCTACGAGCAGTACTTC TRBD1 TRBJ2-7 NA TRBV6-2/TRBV6-3
CASLFTGAGANVLTF TGTGCCAGTCTGTTTACAGGGGCTGGGGCCAACGTCCTGACTTTC TRBD1 TRBJ2-6 NA TRBV3-1
CSAEGGVIGEKLFF TGCAGTGCCGAAGGAGGGGTAATTGGGGAAAAACTGTTTTTT NA TRBJ1-4 NA TRBV20-1
CASSSWEYEQYF TGTGCCAGCAGCTCGTGGGAGTACGAGCAGTACTTC NA TRBJ2-7 NA TRBV6-1
CASSVLAGGNTDTQYF TGTGCCAGCAGCGTGCTAGCGGGAGGGAACACAGATACGCAGTATTTT TRBD2 TRBJ2-3 few TRBV7-3
CASSSITGTMQETQYF TGTGCCAGCAGCTCAATCACCGGGACAATGCAAGAGACCCAGTACTTC NA TRBJ2-5 NA TRBV7-9
CASSPLPQKGGGAFF TGTGCCAGCTCACCCTTGCCCCAGAAAGGGGGAGGGGCTTTCTTT NA TRBJ1-1 NA TRBV18
CACRTSASYEQYF TGTGCCTGCCGGACTAGCGCATCCTACGAGCAGTACTTC TRBD2 TRBJ2-7 few TRBV30
CASSQPLSKNIQYF TGTGCCAGCAGCCAGCCATTGTCCAAAAACATTCAGTACTTC NA TRBJ2-4 NA TRBV7-9
CATRGQPGRGGSGHQETQYF TGTGCCACCAGGGGACAACCGGGACGAGGGGGATCAGGGCACCAGGAGACCCAGTACTTC NA TRBJ2-5 few TRBV15
CASSQSPLWGPNYGYTF TGCGCCAGCAGCCAAAGCCCTCTCTGGGGGCCTAACTATGGCTACACCTTC NA TRBJ1-2 few TRBV4-1
CASSQEGGWGGNQPQHF TGCGCCAGCAGCCAAGAGGGAGGGTGGGGTGGCAATCAGCCCCAGCATTTT NA TRBJ1-5 NA TRBV4-1
CSAGDNWREQYF TGCAGTGCTGGGGACAATTGGCGCGAGCAGTACTTC NA TRBJ2-7 NA TRBV20-1
CSVDGVTGYNEQFF TGCAGCGTTGATGGGGTTACGGGCTACAATGAGCAGTTCTTC NA TRBJ2-1 NA TRBV29-1
CASSTIPPRTGTMNTEAFF TGTGCCAGCAGCACGATCCCACCGCGGACAGGGACCATGAACACTGAAGCTTTCTTT TRBD1 TRBJ1-1 few TRBV7-9
CASSSHPDRVHLKYF TGTGCCAGCAGCTCTCACCCGGACAGGGTCCATCTAAAGTATTTT NA TRBJ2-3 few TRBV21-1
CSAGVGGLAGHTDTQYF TGCAGTGCTGGAGTCGGGGGACTAGCGGGACACACAGATACGCAGTATTTT TRBD2 TRBJ2-3 NA TRBV20-1
CSASRSGASYEQYF TGCAGTGCTAGTCGTTCGGGGGCCTCCTACGAGCAGTACTTC NA TRBJ2-7 NA TRBV20-1
CAISAATVSYNEQFF TGTGCCATCAGTGCGGCGACAGTCTCCTACAATGAGCAGTTCTTC NA TRBJ2-1 many TRBV10-3
CASSLVGRGQETQYF TGTGCCAGCAGTTTAGTGGGCAGAGGGCAAGAGACCCAGTACTTC NA TRBJ2-5 few TRBV7-9
CSGTEGTEAFF TGCAGCGGAACAGAGGGCACTGAAGCTTTCTTT NA TRBJ1-1 NA TRBV20-1
CASSYSQTYTGELFF TGTGCCAGCAGTTACTCGCAGACCTACACCGGGGAGCTGTTTTTT NA TRBJ2-2 NA TRBV6-5